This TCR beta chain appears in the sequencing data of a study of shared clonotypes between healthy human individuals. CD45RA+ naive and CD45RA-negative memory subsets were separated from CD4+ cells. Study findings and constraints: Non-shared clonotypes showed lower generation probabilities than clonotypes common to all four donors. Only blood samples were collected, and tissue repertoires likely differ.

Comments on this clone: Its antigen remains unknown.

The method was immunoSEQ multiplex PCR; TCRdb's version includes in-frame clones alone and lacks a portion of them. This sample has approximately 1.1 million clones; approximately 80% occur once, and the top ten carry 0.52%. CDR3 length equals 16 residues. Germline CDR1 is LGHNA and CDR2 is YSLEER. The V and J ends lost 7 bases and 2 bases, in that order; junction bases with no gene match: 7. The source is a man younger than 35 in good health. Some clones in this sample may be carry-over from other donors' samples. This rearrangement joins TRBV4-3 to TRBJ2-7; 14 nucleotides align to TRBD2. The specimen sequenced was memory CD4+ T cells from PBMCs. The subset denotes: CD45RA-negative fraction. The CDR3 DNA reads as TGCGCCAGCACCAAGGGACTAGCGGGAGCCCCCTACGAGCAGTACTTC. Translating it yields CASTKGLAGAPYEQYF.